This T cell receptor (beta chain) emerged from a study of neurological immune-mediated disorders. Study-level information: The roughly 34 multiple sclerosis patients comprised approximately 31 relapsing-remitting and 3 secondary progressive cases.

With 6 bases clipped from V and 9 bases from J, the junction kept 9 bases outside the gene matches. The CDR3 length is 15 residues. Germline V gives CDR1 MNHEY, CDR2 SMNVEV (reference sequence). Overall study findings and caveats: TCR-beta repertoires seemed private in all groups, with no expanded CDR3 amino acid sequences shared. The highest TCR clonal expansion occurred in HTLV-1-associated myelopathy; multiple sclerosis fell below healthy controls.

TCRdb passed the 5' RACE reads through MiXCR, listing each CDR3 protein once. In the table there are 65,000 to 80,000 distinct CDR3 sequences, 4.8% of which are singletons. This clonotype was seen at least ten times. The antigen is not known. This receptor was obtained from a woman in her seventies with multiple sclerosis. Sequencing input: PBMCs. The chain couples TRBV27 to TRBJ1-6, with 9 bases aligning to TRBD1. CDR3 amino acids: CASRQWGQGVSPLHF. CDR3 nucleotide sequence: TGTGCCAGCAGGCAATGGGGACAGGGCGTTTCACCCCTCCACTTT.